This record concerns one T cell receptor beta chain sequence. The CDR3 loop spans 15 amino acids. Germline values: CDR1 SGHDT, CDR2 YYEEEE. V lost 2 bases, J lost 4 bases, and 4 bases stayed unmatched. This sample is drawn from a study of blood T cell repertoires in COVID-19. Study details: COVID-19 samples collected from the United States, Italy and Spain covered acute and convalescent phases. Sample material is recorded as cDNA or gDNA derived from T cells, B-cell-depleted T cells, or PBMCs.

In the study's own analysis: Reference gene primer amplification gave nucleated cell count estimates. Data came from immunoSEQ multiplex PCR; TCRdb stores just in-frame clones and leaves some out. From that table come the V and J calls and clone size; the DNA was used to work out D and trimming. This sample has approximately 190,000 clones, with roughly 80% found just once. The source is a man aged 30 to 39 with active or convalescent COVID-19. Material: peripheral blood. V gene TRBV5-6 combines with J gene TRBJ2-3, with TRBD2 matching over 10 bases. The DNA for the CDR3 is TGTGCCAGCAGCTTCGCTAGCGGGAGCGCAGATACGCAGTATTTT. It encodes CASSFASGSADTQYF.